These 19 T cell receptor beta chains were sequenced from one sample in a study of control samples from healthy donors and cancer patients. Some clones are missing from TCRdb's copy, which holds only in-frame ones; the method was immunoSEQ multiplex PCR. This table holds 52,000 or so clones, 94% found once. Sample: blood. Receptors originate from a man between 25 and 39 years old in good health.

The gene calls are TRBV3-1 (or the pseudogene TRBV3-2) and TRBJ1-1; tentative D call: TRBD1 (5 bases). There are 15 residues in the CDR3. Trimming stripped 1 base from V and 5 bases from J, with 14 bases between. The germline gives CDR1 LGHDT, CDR2 YNNKEL (reference sequence). CDR3 residues: CASSQGQGVGTEAFF. In nucleotides, the CDR3 is TGTGCCAGCAGCCAAGGGCAGGGAGTAGGAACTGAAGCTTTCTTT.

V gene TRBV7-2 combines with J gene TRBJ2-2; D gene ambiguous. V was shortened by 0 bases and J by 8 bases, with 7 bases between the two germline ends. CDR1 SGHTA and CDR2 FQGNSA come from the germline V gene. The CDR3 is made up of 13 amino acids. CDR3 nucleotides: TGTGCCAGCAGCTTAGCGCCTGTAGGGGAGCTGTTTTTT. It translates to CASSLAPVGELFF.

The table lists this clone with a few counts. The CDR3 region has the DNA TGTGCCAGCAGCTCCGGGACTAGCGACACCGGGGAGCTGTTTTTT. Protein: CASSSGTSDTGELFF. The chain employs TRBV7-3 and TRBJ2-2; 10 bases map to TRBD2. Looked up from germline, CDR1 is SGHTA and CDR2 is FQGTGA. The V gene end was trimmed by 4 bases and the J gene end by 3 bases; junction bases not matched to a gene: 2. This CDR3 contains 15 residues.

The chain employs TRBV5-4 and TRBJ2-7; 10 positions agree with TRBD1. With 4 bases clipped from V and 7 bases from J, the junction kept 11 bases outside the gene matches. CDR3 size: 15 residues. CDR1 SGHNT and CDR2 YYREEE come from the germline V gene (reference sequence). The CDR3 is CASSVPTGGAGEQYF. The CDR3 DNA follows: TGTGCCAGCAGCGTCCCGACAGGGGGCGCCGGAGAGCAGTACTTC.

The chain carries TRBV3-1 (or the pseudogene TRBV3-2) and TRBJ2-1; 9 bases fit TRBD2. The CDR3 runs 17 residues. V lost 4 bases to trimming and J lost 5 bases; unmatched junction nucleotides: 12. Germline CDR1 reads LGHDT; CDR2 reads YNNKEL (reference sequence). The CDR3 coding sequence is TGTGCCAGCAGCCCCCCTTTAGGGCGGGAGGGCAACAATGAGCAGTTCTTC. It translates to CASSPPLGREGNNEQFF.

As to this clone: A junction boundary mismatches the germline segment, possibly from a read error. This chain's CDR3 is CARSSGDEQFF. The CDR3 DNA reads as TGTGCCCGCAGTTCGGGGGATGAGCAGTTCTTC. The gene calls are TRBV11-2 and TRBJ2-1, with D possibly TRBD2 on 6 matching bases. The CDR3 consists of 11 residues. Per the germline V gene, CDR1 is SGHAT and CDR2 is FQNNGV.

The chain couples TRBV5-6 to TRBJ1-1; a possible D gene is TRBD1 (5 bases). CDR3 length: 11 residues. V shed 7 bases and J shed 6 bases, with 10 bases lying between them. Germline assignment: CDR1 SGHDT and CDR2 YYEEEE. The CDR3 reads CASGAVAEAFF. Here the CDR3 DNA reads TGTGCCAGCGGGGCTGTAGCTGAAGCTTTCTTT.

CDR3 coding DNA: TGCAGCACGCAGGGCCACCTAAGTTCTAACTATGGCTACACCTTC. It is translated as CSTQGHLSSNYGYTF. This rearrangement joins TRBV29-1 to TRBJ1-2; perhaps TRBD1 as D (5 bases). In germline, CDR1 is SQVTM, CDR2 ANQGSEA. V was pared by 8 bases and J by 0 bases, with 19 bases between. CDR3 length equals 15 residues. The full variable domain, with the rest looked up from reference TRBV29-1 and TRBJ1-2, is SAVISQKPSRDICQRGTSLTIQCQVDSQVTMMFWYRQQPGQSLTLIATANQGSEATYESGFVIDKFPISRPNLTFSTLTVSNMSPEDSSIYLCSTQGHLSSNYGYTFGSGTRLTVV.

The chain is built from TRBV20-1 and TRBJ1-2, with a weak D call TRBD1 (5 bases). V lost 6 bases and J 12 bases, leaving 17 bases between the germline ends. CDR1 and CDR2 (germline): DFQATT, SNEGSKA (reference sequence). CDR3 length: 11 amino acids. The CDR3 reads CSAGGTIGHTF. CDR3 in DNA: TGCAGTGCGGGGGGGACGATCGGACACACCTTC.

The J gene is TRBJ1-1, the V gene TRBV19, with a possible D match to TRBD1 (6 bases). V lost 1 base and J lost 1, with 16 bases in between. The CDR3 totals 17 residues. Germline CDR1 LNHDA, CDR2 SQIVND (reference sequence). CDR3 DNA: TGTGCCAGTAGTATAGCGTTTGGCGGCAGGGGGAACACTGAAGCTTTCTTT. Translating gives CASSIAFGGRGNTEAFF.

This rearrangement joins TRBV9 to TRBJ2-3, with 8 bases fitting TRBD2. The CDR3 totals 15 residues. V dropped 3 bases and J dropped 0; count of bases not matched to a gene: 3. Germline V gene lookup returns CDR1 SGDLS and CDR2 YYNGEE. CDR3 in DNA: TGTGCCAGCAGCGGGCCTAGCGGGAGCACAGATACGCAGTATTTT. Encoded protein: CASSGPSGSTDTQYF.

The gene calls are TRBV24-1 and TRBJ2-3, with 8 bases aligning to TRBD2. With V trimmed by 8 bases and J by 1 base, 7 bases remained unmatched. Germline V CDR1 and CDR2: KGHDR, SFDVKD. There are 15 residues in the CDR3. The CDR3 loop is CATMRAGVGTDTQYF. The CDR3 DNA follows: TGTGCCACCATGAGAGCGGGAGTAGGCACAGATACGCAGTATTTT.

CDR3 sequence reads: CASSQDPAGASTDTQYF. As DNA, the CDR3 is TGTGCCAGCAGCCAAGATCCCGCGGGGGCAAGCACAGATACGCAGTATTTT. This chain uses TRBV14 with TRBJ2-3; TRBD2 might be the D (7 bases). Germline lookup yields CDR1 SGHDN and CDR2 FVKESK. The CDR3 has 17 residues. The germline V and J ends were trimmed by 0 bases and 0 bases, with 13 bases remaining between them.

This rearrangement joins TRBV7-8 to TRBJ2-1; 8 nucleotides match TRBD1. Per the germline V gene, CDR1 is SGHVS and CDR2 is FQNEAQ. Trimming took 3 bases from V and 2 from J; bases not matched to a gene: 9. This CDR3 comprises 17 residues. In DNA form, the CDR3 reads TGTGCCAGCAGCTTCCACATAACAGGGGGACCCTACAATGAGCAGTTCTTC. Translating it yields CASSFHITGGPYNEQFF.

The genes are TRBV9 and TRBJ2-3; possible D gene TRBD2, 6 bases. Germline loops: CDR1 SGDLS, CDR2 YYNGEE. This CDR3 is 14 amino acids long. Trimming shortened V by 3 bases and J by 3 bases, and 11 bases separated the two germline ends. The CDR3 nucleotides are TGTGCCAGCAGCGCCTCGGGGAGGACAGATACGCAGTATTTT. As protein: CASSASGRTDTQYF. The complete variable domain, with remaining parts taken from reference TRBV9 and TRBJ2-3, reads DSGVTQTPKHLITATGQRVTLRCSPRSGDLSVYWYQQSLDQGLQFLIQYYNGEERAKGNILERFSAQQFPDLHSELNLSSLELGDSALYFCASSASGRTDTQYFGPGTRLTVL.

This clone was counted once. This chain uses TRBV25-1 with TRBJ2-1, with D perhaps TRBD2 (5 bases). From germline, CDR1 is MGHDK and CDR2 SYGVNS. Trimming shortened V by 1 base and J by 6 bases, and 16 bases separated the two germline ends. The CDR3 runs to 16 residues. The CDR3 DNA reads TGTGCCAGCAGTGAATTGAGGGCAAGAACTACCAATGAGCAGTTCTTC. Its translation: CASSELRARTTNEQFF. Full variable domain (rest looked up from reference TRBV25-1 and TRBJ2-1): EADIYQTPRYLVIGTGKKITLECSQTMGHDKMYWYQQDPGMELHLIHYSYGVNSTEKGDLSSESTVSRIRTEHFPLTLESARPSHTSQYLCASSELRARTTNEQFFGPGTRLTVL.

The chain couples TRBV7-2 to TRBJ1-6; 7 nucleotides match TRBD1. The V and J ends lost 6 bases and 7 bases, in that order; junction bases with no gene match: 9. Germline CDR1 reads SGHTA; CDR2 reads FQGNSA. The CDR3 runs to 15 residues. CDR3 coding DNA: TGTGCCAGCAGACCTACCTCGACAGGGAATTCACCCCTCCACTTT. It yields the protein CASRPTSTGNSPLHF.

V and J are TRBV6-6 and TRBJ2-2; D is unresolved. Germline V CDR1 and CDR2: MNHNY, SVGAGI (reference sequence). The CDR3 spans 12 residues. Trimming shortened V by 2 bases and J by 2 bases, and 0 bases separated the two germline ends. The CDR3 DNA reads TGTGCCAGCAGTTACAACACCGGGGAGCTGTTTTTT. It yields the protein CASSYNTGELFF.

The gene calls are TRBV5-4 and TRBJ2-5; perhaps TRBD2 as D (5 bases). V was cut by 0 bases and J by 2 bases, with 11 bases left in between. CDR3 size: 15 residues. Germline-derived CDR1 and CDR2 are SGHNT and YYREEE (reference sequence). CDR3 region: CASSLGSSRQETQYF. CDR3 sequence (DNA): TGTGCCAGCAGCTTGGGTTCTAGCCGACAAGAGACCCAGTACTTC.